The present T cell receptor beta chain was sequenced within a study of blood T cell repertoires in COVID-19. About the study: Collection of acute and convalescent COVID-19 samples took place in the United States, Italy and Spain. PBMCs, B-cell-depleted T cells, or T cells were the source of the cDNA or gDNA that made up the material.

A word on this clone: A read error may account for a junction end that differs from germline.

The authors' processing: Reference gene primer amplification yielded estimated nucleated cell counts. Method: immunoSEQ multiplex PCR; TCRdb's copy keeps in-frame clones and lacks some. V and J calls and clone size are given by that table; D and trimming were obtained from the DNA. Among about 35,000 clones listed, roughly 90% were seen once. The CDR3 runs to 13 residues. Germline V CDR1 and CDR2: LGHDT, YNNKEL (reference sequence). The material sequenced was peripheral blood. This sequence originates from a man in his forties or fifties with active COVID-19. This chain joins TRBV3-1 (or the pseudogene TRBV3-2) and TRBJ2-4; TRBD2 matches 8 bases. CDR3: CASSRGTSSIWDF. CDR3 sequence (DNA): TGTGCCAGCAGCCGGGGGACTAGTTCGATTTGGGACTTC.